These 21 T cell receptor beta chains originate from one sample sequenced in a study of T-cell memory formation after mild COVID-19 (dated by TCRdb to the early 2020s). The library came from 5' RACE. Sequencing was carried out with an Illumina NovaSeq 6000. Starting from the raw public reads, TCRdb applied fastp trimming at Q25, assembled clones with MiXCR and retained in-frame beta chains. Every distinct CDR3 protein forms one entry, paired with its most common genes and DNA. Present in this sample are more than 350,000 distinct CDR3 sequences, 16% of which were seen just once. 20% to 25% of the sample is taken by the ten largest. Sequencing was done on a sample of PBMCs or a T cell subset sorted from them (not recorded which). These TCRs come from a man between 18 and 35 years old who had mild COVID-19 (a few samples of this study predate the infection). The sample titles of this study are shuffled in the database, so cell type and time point are left out; the donor was told from shared clones.

V and J are TRBV5-1 and TRBJ2-5; maybe TRBD1 (5 bases). This CDR3 is built from 13 residues. Between the trimmed V and J ends, which lost 4 bases and 0 bases, there was a span of 7 bases. The germline V gene encodes CDR1 SGHRS and CDR2 YFSETQ. Here the CDR3 reads CASSPQDQETQYF. CDR3 DNA sequence: TGCGCCAGCAGCCCACAGGACCAAGAGACCCAGTACTTC.

The chain has TRBV20-1 and TRBJ2-6, with 8 bases that match TRBD1. V lost 6 bases, J lost 0 bases, and 7 bases stayed unmatched. The CDR3 has 16 amino acids. Germline CDR1 and CDR2: DFQATT and SNEGSKA (reference sequence). The CDR3 coding sequence is TGCAGTGCCTGGACAGGGACCTACTCTGGGGCCAACGTCCTGACTTTC. This sequence encodes CSAWTGTYSGANVLTF.

This chain links TRBV18 with TRBJ1-1; tentative D call: TRBD1 (6 bases). The CDR3 consists of 15 residues. Germline values: CDR1 KGHSH, CDR2 LQKENI. V dropped 3 bases and J dropped 7 bases, with 18 bases sitting between them. The CDR3 loop is CASSPPWGGSGEAFF. The CDR3 DNA reads TGTGCCAGCTCACCCCCCTGGGGGGGCTCGGGTGAAGCTTTCTTT.

The chain uses TRBV5-6 and TRBJ2-5; 7 nucleotides align to TRBD2. The CDR3 length is 15 residues. Germline V gives CDR1 SGHDT, CDR2 YYEEEE. V shed 4 bases, J shed 5 bases, and the junction held 11 bases outside the gene matches. DNA for the CDR3: TGTGCCAGCAGCGAACCGGGACTACTTCGGGAGACCCAGTACTTC. Translating gives CASSEPGLLRETQYF.

The J gene is TRBJ2-2, the V gene TRBV7-9; D is perhaps TRBD2 (5 bases). This CDR3 has 13 residues. Germline assignment: CDR1 SEHNR and CDR2 FQNEAQ (reference sequence). V lost 8 bases and J 5 bases, leaving 12 bases between the germline ends. In nucleotides, the CDR3 is TGTGCCAGCGCCACCCGAGGGACCGGGGAGCTGTTTTTT. Protein sequence: CASATRGTGELFF.

The genes are TRBV6-2 or TRBV6-3 and TRBJ1-5; possibly TRBD1 for D (5 bases). This CDR3 has 12 amino acids. V lost 10 bases to trimming and J lost 6 bases, with 13 bases between them. From germline, CDR1 is MNHEY and CDR2 SVGEGT. The CDR3 loop is CATRGDSQPQHF. As DNA, the CDR3 is TGTGCCACCCGGGGGGATAGTCAGCCCCAGCATTTT.

The chain carries TRBV11-2 and TRBJ2-2; maybe TRBD2 (6 bases). V was pared by 2 bases and J by 0 bases, with 10 bases between. Germline V gene lookup returns CDR1 SGHAT and CDR2 FQNNGV. This CDR3 has 16 amino acids. The CDR3 DNA follows: TGTGCCAGCAGCTTAAGATGGGGGGCGAACACCGGGGAGCTGTTTTTT. Residues: CASSLRWGANTGELFF.

This clonotype was seen only a few times. This chain's CDR3 is CASSGFERGYNEQFF. CDR3 nucleotide sequence: TGTGCCAGCAGCGGATTTGAACGGGGGTACAATGAGCAGTTCTTC. The rearrangement links TRBV7-6 to TRBJ2-1, with D perhaps matching TRBD2 (6 bases). CDR3 length equals 15 residues. Germline-derived CDR1 and CDR2 are SGHVS and FNYEAQ. V gave up 5 bases and J gave up 4 bases, with 15 bases separating them.

The genes are TRBV29-1 and TRBJ2-7; no definite D call. Trimming removed 4 bases at V and 3 bases at J, with 13 bases between. The CDR3 extends over 13 amino acids. Germline-derived CDR1 and CDR2 are SQVTM and ANQGSEA. The CDR3 is CSVVGRFVYEQYF. DNA for the CDR3: TGCAGCGTTGTTGGCAGGTTTGTCTACGAGCAGTACTTC.

J is TRBJ1-1 and V is TRBV29-1; D not certain. The V gene lost 8 bases and the J gene lost 0 bases, with 10 bases spanning the gap. There are 12 residues in the CDR3. Germline assignment: CDR1 SQVTM and CDR2 ANQGSEA. CDR3 nucleotide sequence: TGCAGCCCGGCTCCGATGAACACTGAAGCTTTCTTT. It translates to CSPAPMNTEAFF. The whole variable domain, filled in from reference TRBV29-1 and TRBJ1-1, reads SAVISQKPSRDICQRGTSLTIQCQVDSQVTMMFWYRQQPGQSLTLIATANQGSEATYESGFVIDKFPISRPNLTFSTLTVSNMSPEDSSIYLCSPAPMNTEAFFGQGTRLTVV.

This clonotype turned up a few times. The rearrangement links TRBV9 to TRBJ2-3, with D uncertain. Germline V gives CDR1 SGDLS, CDR2 YYNGEE. The germline V and J ends were trimmed by 0 bases and 4 bases, with 12 bases remaining between them. This CDR3 has 15 amino acids. The CDR3 sequence is CASSVGLWGADTQYF. In DNA, the CDR3 is TGTGCCAGCAGCGTAGGCCTTTGGGGTGCAGATACGCAGTATTTT. Looking up the rest from reference TRBV9 and TRBJ2-3 gives the full variable domain: DSGVTQTPKHLITATGQRVTLRCSPRSGDLSVYWYQQSLDQGLQFLIQYYNGEERAKGNILERFSAQQFPDLHSELNLSSLELGDSALYFCASSVGLWGADTQYFGPGTRLTVL.

In its sample, this clonotype was seen a few times. J is TRBJ2-1 and V is TRBV7-2; TRBD2 aligns across 8 bases. Trimming took 4 bases from V and 6 from J; bases not matched to a gene: 8. CDR3 size: 15 residues. The germline CDR1 and CDR2 sequences are SGHTA and FQGNSA. In DNA form, the CDR3 reads TGTGCCAGCAGCTCCCCCGGGCGGGGGGTCAATGAGCAGTTCTTC. Protein product: CASSSPGRGVNEQFF.

The chain couples TRBV5-8 to TRBJ2-2, with 12 bases aligning to TRBD2. CDR3 length equals 15 residues. Looked up from germline, CDR1 is SGHTS and CDR2 is YDEGEE. The V and J ends lost 4 bases and 8 bases, in that order; junction bases with no gene match: 6. CDR3 sequence: CASSPGLAGLGELFF. The CDR3 DNA follows: TGTGCCAGCAGCCCCGGACTAGCGGGGTTAGGGGAGCTGTTTTTT.

This clonotype was seen a few times. The gene calls are TRBV29-1 and TRBJ2-7, with TRBD2 as a possible D gene (7 bases). CDR1 and CDR2 from the germline V gene are SQVTM and ANQGSEA. The V end was cut by 6 bases, the J end by 3 bases, with 15 bases between. The CDR3 runs to 13 residues. CDR3 sequence: CSVEGGVNYEQYF. CDR3 DNA: TGCAGCGTCGAGGGGGGGGTCAACTACGAGCAGTACTTC.

The chain has TRBV4-3 and TRBJ2-7; 8 bases are shared with TRBD2. The V and J ends lost 0 bases and 5 bases, in that order; junction bases with no gene match: 9. The CDR3 sequence is 16 residues long. Germline lookup yields CDR1 LGHNA and CDR2 YSLEER. The CDR3 is CASSQDPAGAANEQYF. CDR3 sequence (DNA): TGCGCCAGCAGCCAAGACCCAGCGGGGGCCGCGAACGAGCAGTACTTC.

This sequence joins TRBV6-1 and TRBJ2-3; the match to TRBD2 covers 8 bases. The CDR3 is 15 amino acids. The germline V gene has CDR1 MNHNS and CDR2 SASEGT. The V gene end was trimmed by 6 bases and the J gene end by 0 bases; junction bases not matched to a gene: 5. In nucleotides, the CDR3 is TGTGCCAGCAGCAAACTAGCGGCTAGCACAGATACGCAGTATTTT. Translation gives CASSKLAASTDTQYF.

V and J are TRBV12-3 or TRBV12-4 and TRBJ2-3, with a tentative D call TRBD1 (5 bases). Trimming removed 6 bases at V and 2 bases at J, with 15 bases between. CDR3 length: 15 residues. The CDR3 DNA reads TGTGCCAGCAGACGAGTCGGCAGGGACACAGATACGCAGTATTTT. The encoded protein is CASRRVGRDTDTQYF.

This clonotype was seen only a few times. The chain combines TRBV9 with TRBJ2-5; the D is unclear. V was pared by 3 bases and J by 1 base, with 4 bases between. This CDR3 is 12 amino acids long. CDR1 and CDR2 (germline): SGDLS, YYNGEE. CDR3 DNA sequence: TGTGCCAGCAGCGGACTCCAAGAGACCCAGTACTTC. It translates to CASSGLQETQYF. The complete variable domain, with remaining parts taken from reference TRBV9 and TRBJ2-5, reads DSGVTQTPKHLITATGQRVTLRCSPRSGDLSVYWYQQSLDQGLQFLIQYYNGEERAKGNILERFSAQQFPDLHSELNLSSLELGDSALYFCASSGLQETQYFGPGTRLLVL.

The V and J genes are TRBV4-3 and TRBJ2-6; no reliable D call. The CDR3 loop spans 15 amino acids. Germline V gives CDR1 LGHNA, CDR2 YSLEER. The V end was cut by 5 bases, the J end by 0 bases, with 8 bases between. CDR3 region: CASSAQISGANVLTF. In nucleotides, the CDR3 is TGCGCCAGCAGCGCCCAGATCTCTGGGGCCAACGTCCTGACTTTC.

There are a few counts of this clonotype. The chain combines TRBV5-1 with TRBJ2-1, with 9 bases fitting TRBD2. The CDR3 contains 14 residues. Germline lookup yields CDR1 SGHRS and CDR2 YFSETQ. With V trimmed by 2 bases and J by 10 bases, 7 bases remained unmatched. The CDR3, as DNA: TGCGCCAGCAGCTTTTCTGCGGGGGGGCTCGAGCAGTTCTTC. Residues: CASSFSAGGLEQFF.

This clonotype came up a few times. This chain links TRBV5-1 with TRBJ1-4, with 7 nucleotides matching TRBD1. V lost 2 bases to trimming and J lost 11 bases; unmatched junction nucleotides: 12. CDR1 SGHRS and CDR2 YFSETQ come from the germline V gene. The CDR3 length is 15 residues. CDR3 in amino acids: CASSFRDSALGKLFF. The CDR3 bases are TGCGCCAGCAGCTTCCGGGACAGCGCCCTAGGGAAACTGTTTTTT.